This T cell receptor (beta chain) emerged from a study of PD-1 blockade in classical Hodgkin lymphoma. The length of the CDR3 is 13 residues. V was pared by 2 bases and J by 8 bases, with 9 bases between. Per the germline V gene, CDR1 is MNHEY and CDR2 is SVGAGI. Sequencing was performed with immunoSEQ multiplex PCR; in TCRdb, only in-frame clones are kept and a portion is missing. The table has about 46,000 clones, around 74% seen once. Indicated time point: cycle 4 day 1 (C4D1), after 6 weeks of nivolumab. Each and every patient relapsed after autologous stem cell transplantation, and patients got differing brentuximab vedotin exposure.

The chain is built from TRBV6-5 and TRBJ1-4; D unclear. This clonotype was sampled from a human donor with classical Hodgkin lymphoma. Sequences were derived from peripheral blood mononuclear cells (PBMCs), sampled before the fourth cycle of nivolumab. This CDR3 is CASSYADGEKLFF. The CDR3 bases are TGTGCCAGCAGTTACGCCGATGGAGAAAAACTGTTTTTT.